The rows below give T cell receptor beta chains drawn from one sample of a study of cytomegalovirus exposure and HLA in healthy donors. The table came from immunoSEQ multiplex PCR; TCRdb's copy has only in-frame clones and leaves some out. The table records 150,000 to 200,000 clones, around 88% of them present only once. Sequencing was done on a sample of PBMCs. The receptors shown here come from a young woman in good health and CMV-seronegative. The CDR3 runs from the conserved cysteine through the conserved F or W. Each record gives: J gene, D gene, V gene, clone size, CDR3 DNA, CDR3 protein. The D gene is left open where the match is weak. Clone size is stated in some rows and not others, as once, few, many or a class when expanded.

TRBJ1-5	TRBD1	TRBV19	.	TGTGCCAGTAGTACCCGGGACAGGAGAAGCAATCAGCCCCAGCATTTT	CASSTRDRRSNQPQHF
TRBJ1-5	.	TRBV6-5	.	TGTGCCAGCAGTTACGAAGGGGCAGCCTCTGAGCCCCAGCATTTT	CASSYEGAASEPQHF
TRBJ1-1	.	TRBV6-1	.	TGTGCCAGCAGTGAATGGGGGCCCGAAGCTTTCTTT	CASSEWGPEAFF
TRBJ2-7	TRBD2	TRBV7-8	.	TGTGCCAGCAGCTTCACCTTATTAGCGGGGAGCGAGCAGTACTTC	CASSFTLLAGSEQYF
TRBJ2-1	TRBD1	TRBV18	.	TGTGCCAGCTCAACAGGGGGCAGGTCCTACAATGAGCAGTTCTTC	CASSTGGRSYNEQFF
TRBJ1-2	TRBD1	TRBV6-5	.	TGTGCCAGCAGGAGGACAGGGCTAAACTATGGCTACACCTTC	CASRRTGLNYGYTF
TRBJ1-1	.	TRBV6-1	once	TGTGCCAGCAGTTTTAGGGGCACGAACACTGAAGCTTTCTTT	CASSFRGTNTEAFF
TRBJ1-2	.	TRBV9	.	TGTGCCAGCAGCGCAGGGAATTCGGCTCGGTATGGCTACACCTTC	CASSAGNSARYGYTF
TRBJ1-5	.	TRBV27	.	TGTGCCAGCAGGGACTTCAGTAGCAATCAGCCCCAGCATTTT	CASRDFSSNQPQHF
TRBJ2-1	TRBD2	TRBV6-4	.	TGTGCCAGCAGAGATAGCGGGAGTTTTTATAATGAGCAGTTCTTC	CASRDSGSFYNEQFF
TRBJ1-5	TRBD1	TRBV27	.	TGTGCCAGCAGTCCTGGGACAGATACCAATCAGCCCCAGCATTTT	CASSPGTDTNQPQHF
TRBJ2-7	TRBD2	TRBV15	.	TGTGCCACCAGCAATTCGATAGCGGGAGGGCACGAGCAGTACTTC	CATSNSIAGGHEQYF
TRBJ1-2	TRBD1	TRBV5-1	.	TGCGCCAGCAGCCCACGGACAGGGCCCAACTATGGCTACACCTTC	CASSPRTGPNYGYTF
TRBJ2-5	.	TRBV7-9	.	TGTGCCAGCAGCTTCTTGTCCACCGGTCAAGAGACCCAGTACTTC	CASSFLSTGQETQYF
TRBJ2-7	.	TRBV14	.	TGTGCCAGCAGCCATCTAGACCGGAGCTCCTACGAGCAGTACTTC	CASSHLDRSSYEQYF
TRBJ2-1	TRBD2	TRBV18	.	TGTGCCAGCTCACCACCGGGACTAGCGGGGAATGAGCAGTTCTTC	CASSPPGLAGNEQFF
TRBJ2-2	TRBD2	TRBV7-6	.	TGTGCCAGCAGCTTAGGGCGACTAGCGGGAGCAGGCGGGGAGCTGTTTTTT	CASSLGRLAGAGGELFF
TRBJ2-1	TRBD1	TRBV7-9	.	TGTGCCAGCAGGGAAACAGGGGACAATGAGCAGTTCTTC	CASRETGDNEQFF
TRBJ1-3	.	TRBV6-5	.	TGTGCCAGCTTTGCGGGAGGGTTTGGAAACACCATATATTTT	CASFAGGFGNTIYF
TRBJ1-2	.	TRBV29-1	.	TGCAGCCTCGGACAGCCGGAGGGCTACACCTTC	CSLGQPEGYTF
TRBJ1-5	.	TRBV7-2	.	TGTGCCAGCAGCTTAACCAGGAATAGCAATCAGCCCCAGCATTTT	CASSLTRNSNQPQHF
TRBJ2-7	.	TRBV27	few	TGTGCCAGCAGTTACTGGCGCCCGATGGTGGGCTTCGAAGCCCACTACGAGCAGTACTTC	CASSYWRPMVGFEAHYEQYF
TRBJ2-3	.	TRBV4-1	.	TGCGCCAGCAGCCCTACGGGATTTCTTCTCACAGATACGCAGTATTTT	CASSPTGFLLTDTQYF
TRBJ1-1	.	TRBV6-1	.	TGTGCCAGCAGTGAACGGAACACTGAAGCTTTCTTT	CASSERNTEAFF
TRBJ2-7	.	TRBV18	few	TGTGCCAGCTCACCGGACAGCTCCTACGAGCAGTACTTC	CASSPDSSYEQYF
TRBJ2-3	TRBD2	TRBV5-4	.	TGTGCCAGCAGCTTTGGACTAGCGGGATTGTCTACAGATACGCAGTATTTT	CASSFGLAGLSTDTQYF
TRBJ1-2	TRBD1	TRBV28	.	TGTGCCAGCAGTCCCTCATCCGGGACAGGGTTTGGCTATGGCTACACCTTC	CASSPSSGTGFGYGYTF
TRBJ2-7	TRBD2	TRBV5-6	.	TGTGCCAGCAGCTTGGGTGTTAGGGGCTTAGCGGGTGACGAGCAGTACTTC	CASSLGVRGLAGDEQYF
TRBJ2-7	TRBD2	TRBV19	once	TGTGCCAGTAGTCCTGGGACTAGTAGCTCCGAGCAGTACTTC	CASSPGTSSSEQYF
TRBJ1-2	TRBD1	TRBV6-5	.	TGTGCCAGCAGTTTCGCACAGGGGGAGAGTGGCTACACCTTC	CASSFAQGESGYTF
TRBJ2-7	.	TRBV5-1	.	TGCGCCAGCAGCCCAACGACAGGCTCCTACGAGCAGTACTTC	CASSPTTGSYEQYF
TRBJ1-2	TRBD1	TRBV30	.	TGTGCCTGGAGCGGCTGGGACAGTGAAAACTATGGCTACACCTTC	CAWSGWDSENYGYTF
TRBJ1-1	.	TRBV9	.	TGTGCCAGCAGAGCCTCCACTAGTAACACTGAAGCTTTCTTT	CASRASTSNTEAFF
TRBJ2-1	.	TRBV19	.	TGTGCCAGTAGCCAGAGGGGGGGAAGCTCCTACAATGAGCAGTTCTTC	CASSQRGGSSYNEQFF
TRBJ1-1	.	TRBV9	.	TGTGCCAGCAGCGTTAGTGGGGCCACTGAAGCTTTCTTT	CASSVSGATEAFF
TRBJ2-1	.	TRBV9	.	TGTGCCAGCAGCGGGACTGTATTAAACAATGAGCAGTTCTTC	CASSGTVLNNEQFF
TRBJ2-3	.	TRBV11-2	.	TGTGCCAGCAGCTCGGGACTTCCCACAGATACGCAGTATTTT	CASSSGLPTDTQYF
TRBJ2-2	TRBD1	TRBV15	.	TGTGCCACCAGCAGAGATCCCCCGGGACAGGGGTCCGGGGAGCTGTTTTTT	CATSRDPPGQGSGELFF
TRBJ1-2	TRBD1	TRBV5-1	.	TGCGCCAGCAGCCCTCCGGGACAGGGGGCGCATGGCTACACCTTC	CASSPPGQGAHGYTF
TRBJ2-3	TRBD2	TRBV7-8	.	TGTGCCAGCAGCCAACTAGCGGGGGGGCCCACAGATACGCAGTATTTT	CASSQLAGGPTDTQYF
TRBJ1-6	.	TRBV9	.	TGTGCCAGCAGCGTAACCGATAGTACCTATAATTCACCCCTCCACTTT	CASSVTDSTYNSPLHF
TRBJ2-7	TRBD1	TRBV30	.	TGTGCCTCGACGGGACAGGGCTACGAGCAGTACTTC	CASTGQGYEQYF
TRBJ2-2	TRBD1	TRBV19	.	TGTGCCAGTAGGCGGGACAGGGGAATCGGGGAGCTGTTTTTT	CASRRDRGIGELFF
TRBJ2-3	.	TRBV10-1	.	TGCGCCAGCAGTGAGTCGAGACTCGATAGAGGGGATACGCAGTATTTT	CASSESRLDRGDTQYF
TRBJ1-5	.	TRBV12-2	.	TGTGCAAGTCGCTTTGGGGGACAGGGGGACCTGCAGATCGAACAGCCCCAGCATTTT	CASRFGGQGDLQIEQPQHF
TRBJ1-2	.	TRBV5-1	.	TGCGCCAGCAGCCCCCTTCCGGGGGGGGAAAATGGCTACACCTTC	CASSPLPGGENGYTF
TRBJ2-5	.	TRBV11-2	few	TGTGCCAGCAGCGGCGGACAAAACAAAGAGACCCAGTACTTC	CASSGGQNKETQYF
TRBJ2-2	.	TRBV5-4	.	TGTGCCAGCAGCTTGGCTCTGGACATCACCGGGGAGCTGTTTTTT	CASSLALDITGELFF
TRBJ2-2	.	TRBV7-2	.	TGTGCCAGCAGCTTGGGTTTCGGGTTGTGGACCGGGGAGCTGTTTTTT	CASSLGFGLWTGELFF
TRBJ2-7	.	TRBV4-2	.	TGTGCCAGCAGCCAAGCACAGGACGATGGCGAGCAGTACTTC	CASSQAQDDGEQYF
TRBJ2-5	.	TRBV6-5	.	TGTGCCAGCAGTTACAGAAGGGGATCACAAGAGACCCAGTACTTC	CASSYRRGSQETQYF
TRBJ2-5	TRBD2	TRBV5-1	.	TGCGCCAGCAGCTTGTCTCCCGGGAGGGCCGGGGAGACCCAGTACTTC	CASSLSPGRAGETQYF